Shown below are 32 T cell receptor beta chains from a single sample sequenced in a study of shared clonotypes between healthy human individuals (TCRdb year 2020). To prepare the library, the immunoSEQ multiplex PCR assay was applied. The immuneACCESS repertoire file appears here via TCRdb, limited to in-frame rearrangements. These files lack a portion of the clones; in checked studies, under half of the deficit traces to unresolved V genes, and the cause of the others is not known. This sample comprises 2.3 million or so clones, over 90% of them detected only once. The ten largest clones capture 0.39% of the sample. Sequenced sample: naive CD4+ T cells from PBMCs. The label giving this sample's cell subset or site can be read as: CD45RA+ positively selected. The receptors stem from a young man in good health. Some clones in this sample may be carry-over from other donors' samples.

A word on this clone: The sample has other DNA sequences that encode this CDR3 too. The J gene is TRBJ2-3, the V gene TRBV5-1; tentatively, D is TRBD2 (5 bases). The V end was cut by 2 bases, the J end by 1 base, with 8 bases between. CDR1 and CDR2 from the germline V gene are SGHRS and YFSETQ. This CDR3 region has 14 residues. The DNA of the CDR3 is TGCGCCAGCAGCTTACCCGGGGGCACAGATACGCAGTATTTT. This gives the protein CASSLPGGTDTQYF.

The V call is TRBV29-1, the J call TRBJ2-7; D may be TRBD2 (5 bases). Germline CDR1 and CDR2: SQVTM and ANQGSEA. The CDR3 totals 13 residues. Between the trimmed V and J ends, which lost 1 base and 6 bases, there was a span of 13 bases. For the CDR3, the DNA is TGCAGCGTTGAAGTTATATCAGGAGGCGAGCAGTACTTC. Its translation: CSVEVISGGEQYF.

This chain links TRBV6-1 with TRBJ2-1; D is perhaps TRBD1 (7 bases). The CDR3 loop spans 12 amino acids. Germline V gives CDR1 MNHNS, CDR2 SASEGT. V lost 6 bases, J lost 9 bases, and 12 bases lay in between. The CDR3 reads CASRDQGGEQFF. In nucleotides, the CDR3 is TGTGCCAGCAGGGACCAGGGGGGTGAGCAGTTCTTC.

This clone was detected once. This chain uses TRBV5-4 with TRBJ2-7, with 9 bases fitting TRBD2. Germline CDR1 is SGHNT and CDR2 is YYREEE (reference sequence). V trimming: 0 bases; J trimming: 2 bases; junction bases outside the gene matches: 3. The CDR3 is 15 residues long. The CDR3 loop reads CASSLGLAGPYEQYF. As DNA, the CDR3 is TGTGCCAGCAGCTTGGGGCTAGCGGGGCCCTACGAGCAGTACTTC. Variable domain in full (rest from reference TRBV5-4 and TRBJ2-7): ETGVTQSPTHLIKTRGQQVTLRCSSQSGHNTVSWYQQALGQGPQFIFQYYREEENGRGNFPPRFSGLQFPNYSSELNVNALELDDSALYLCASSLGLAGPYEQYFGPGTRLTVT.

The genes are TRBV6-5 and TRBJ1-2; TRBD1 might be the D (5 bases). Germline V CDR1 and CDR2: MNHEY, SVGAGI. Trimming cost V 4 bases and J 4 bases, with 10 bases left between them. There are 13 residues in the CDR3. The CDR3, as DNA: TGTGCCAGCAGTTTCAGGGATGGCTATGGCTACACCTTC. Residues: CASSFRDGYGYTF.

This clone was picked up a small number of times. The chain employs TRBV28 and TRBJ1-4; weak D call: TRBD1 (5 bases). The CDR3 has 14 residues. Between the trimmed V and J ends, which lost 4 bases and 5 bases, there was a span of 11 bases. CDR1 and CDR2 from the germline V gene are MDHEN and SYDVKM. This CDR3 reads CASSSGTVNEKLFF. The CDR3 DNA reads TGTGCCAGCAGTTCCGGGACGGTGAATGAAAAACTGTTTTTT.

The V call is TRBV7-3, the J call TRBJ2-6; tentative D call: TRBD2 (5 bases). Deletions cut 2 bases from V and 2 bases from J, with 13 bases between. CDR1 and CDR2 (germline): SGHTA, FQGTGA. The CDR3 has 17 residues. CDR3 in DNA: TGTGCCAGCAGCTTACAAGCCGAGGGAACTGGGGCCAACGTCCTGACTTTC. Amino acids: CASSLQAEGTGANVLTF.

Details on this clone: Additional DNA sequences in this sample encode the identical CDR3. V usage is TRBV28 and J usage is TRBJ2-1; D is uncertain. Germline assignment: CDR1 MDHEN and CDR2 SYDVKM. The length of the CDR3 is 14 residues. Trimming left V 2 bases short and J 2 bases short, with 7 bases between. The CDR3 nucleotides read TGTGCCAGCAGTTTACTCACAGCCTACAATGAGCAGTTCTTC. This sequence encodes CASSLLTAYNEQFF.

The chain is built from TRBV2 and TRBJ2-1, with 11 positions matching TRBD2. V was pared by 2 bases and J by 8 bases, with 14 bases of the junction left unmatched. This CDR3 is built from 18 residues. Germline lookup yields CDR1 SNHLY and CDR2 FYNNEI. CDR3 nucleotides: TGTGCCAGCAGTGAAAAACTAGCGGGAGCCCGGTCAAGGCATGAGCAGTTCTTC. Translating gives CASSEKLAGARSRHEQFF.

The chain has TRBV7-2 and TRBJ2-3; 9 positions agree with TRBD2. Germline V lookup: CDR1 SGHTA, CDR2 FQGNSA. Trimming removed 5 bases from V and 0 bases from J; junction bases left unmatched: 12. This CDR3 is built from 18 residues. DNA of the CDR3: TGTGCCAGCAGCCAGTCCAGCGGGAGGCTCTCTAGCACAGATACGCAGTATTTT. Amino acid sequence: CASSQSSGRLSSTDTQYF. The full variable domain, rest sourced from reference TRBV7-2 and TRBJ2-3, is GAGVSQSPSNKVTEKGKDVELRCDPISGHTALYWYRQSLGQGLEFLIYFQGNSAPDKSGLPSDRFSAERTGGSVSTLTIQRTQQEDSAVYLCASSQSSGRLSSTDTQYFGPGTRLTVL.

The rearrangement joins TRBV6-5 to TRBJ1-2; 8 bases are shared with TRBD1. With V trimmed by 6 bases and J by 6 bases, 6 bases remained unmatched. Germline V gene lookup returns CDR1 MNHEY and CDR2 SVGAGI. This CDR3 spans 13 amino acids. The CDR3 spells CASSQDRVNGYTF. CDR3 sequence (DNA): TGTGCCAGCAGCCAGGACAGGGTCAATGGCTACACCTTC.

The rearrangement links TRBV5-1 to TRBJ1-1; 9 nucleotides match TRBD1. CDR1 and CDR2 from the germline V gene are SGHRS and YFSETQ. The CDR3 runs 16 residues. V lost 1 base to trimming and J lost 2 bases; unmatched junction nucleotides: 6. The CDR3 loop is CASSLIWDRDNTEAFF. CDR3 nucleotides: TGCGCCAGCAGCTTGATCTGGGACAGGGACAACACTGAAGCTTTCTTT.

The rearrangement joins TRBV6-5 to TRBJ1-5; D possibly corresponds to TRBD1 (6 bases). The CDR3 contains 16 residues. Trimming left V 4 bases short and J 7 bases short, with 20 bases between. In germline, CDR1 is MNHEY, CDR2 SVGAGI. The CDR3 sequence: CASSSRPQQGWQPQHF. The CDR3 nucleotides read TGTGCCAGCAGTTCTCGCCCGCAACAGGGATGGCAGCCCCAGCATTTT.

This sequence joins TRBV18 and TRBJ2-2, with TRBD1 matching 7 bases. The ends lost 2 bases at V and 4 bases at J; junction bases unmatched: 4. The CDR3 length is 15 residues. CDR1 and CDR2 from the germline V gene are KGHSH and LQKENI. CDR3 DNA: TGTGCCAGCTCACCAAACAGGGGTGCCACCGGGGAGCTGTTTTTT. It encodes CASSPNRGATGELFF.

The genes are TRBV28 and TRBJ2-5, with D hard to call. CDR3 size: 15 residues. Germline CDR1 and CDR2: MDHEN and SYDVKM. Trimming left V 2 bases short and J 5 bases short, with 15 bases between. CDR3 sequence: CASSLPAGSGETQYF. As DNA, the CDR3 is TGTGCCAGCAGTTTACCGGCCGGAAGTGGGGAGACCCAGTACTTC.

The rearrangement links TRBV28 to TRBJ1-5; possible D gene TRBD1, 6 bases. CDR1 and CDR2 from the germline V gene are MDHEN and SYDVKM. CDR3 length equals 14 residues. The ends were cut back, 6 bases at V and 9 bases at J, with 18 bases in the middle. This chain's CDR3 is CASSSPRGARPQHF. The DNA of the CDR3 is TGTGCCAGCAGCTCCCCCAGGGGCGCCCGGCCCCAGCATTTT.

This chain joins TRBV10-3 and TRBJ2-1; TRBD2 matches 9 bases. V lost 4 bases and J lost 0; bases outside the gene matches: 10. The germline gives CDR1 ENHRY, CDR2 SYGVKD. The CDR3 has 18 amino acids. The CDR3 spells CAISASLAGTRSYNEQFF. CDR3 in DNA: TGTGCCATCAGTGCCTCTCTAGCGGGAACGCGCTCCTACAATGAGCAGTTCTTC.

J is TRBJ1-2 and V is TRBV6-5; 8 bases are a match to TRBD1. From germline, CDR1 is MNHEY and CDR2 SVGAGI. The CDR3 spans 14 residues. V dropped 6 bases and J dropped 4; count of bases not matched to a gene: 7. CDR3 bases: TGTGCCAGCAGGGATCACAGGGGGGCCTATGGCTACACCTTC. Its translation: CASRDHRGAYGYTF.

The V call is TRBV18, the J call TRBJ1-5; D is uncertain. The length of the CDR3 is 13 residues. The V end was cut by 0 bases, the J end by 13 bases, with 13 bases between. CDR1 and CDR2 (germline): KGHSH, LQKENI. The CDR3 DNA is TGTGCCAGCTCACCACCGGACCGAACGCGTCAGCATTTT. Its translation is CASSPPDRTRQHF.

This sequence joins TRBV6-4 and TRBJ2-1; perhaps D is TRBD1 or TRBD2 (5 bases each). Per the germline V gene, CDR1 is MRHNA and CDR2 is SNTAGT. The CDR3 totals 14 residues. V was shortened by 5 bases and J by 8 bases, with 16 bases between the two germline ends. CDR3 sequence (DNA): TGTGCCAGCAGTTACGGGACCCGCTCGGATGAGCAGTTCTTC. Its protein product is CASSYGTRSDEQFF.

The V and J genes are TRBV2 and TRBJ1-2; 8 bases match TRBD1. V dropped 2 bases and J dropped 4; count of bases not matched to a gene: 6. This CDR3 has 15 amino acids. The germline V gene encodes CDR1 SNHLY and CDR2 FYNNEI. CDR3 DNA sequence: TGTGCCAGCAGTGAACTCAGGGGGCAAGGCTATGGCTACACCTTC. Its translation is CASSELRGQGYGYTF.

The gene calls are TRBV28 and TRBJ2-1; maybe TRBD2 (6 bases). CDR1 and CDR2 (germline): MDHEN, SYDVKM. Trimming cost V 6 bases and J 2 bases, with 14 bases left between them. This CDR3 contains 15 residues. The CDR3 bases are TGTGCCAGCAGGTCGGGACTGGGGACCTACAATGAGCAGTTCTTC. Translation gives CASRSGLGTYNEQFF.

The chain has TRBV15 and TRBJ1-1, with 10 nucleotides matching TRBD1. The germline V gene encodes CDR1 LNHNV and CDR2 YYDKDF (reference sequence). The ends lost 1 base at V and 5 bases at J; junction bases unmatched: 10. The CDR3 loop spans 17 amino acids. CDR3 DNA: TGTGCCACCAGCAGAGGGACAGGGGGACCTTCGGGGACTGAAGCTTTCTTT. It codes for CATSRGTGGPSGTEAFF.

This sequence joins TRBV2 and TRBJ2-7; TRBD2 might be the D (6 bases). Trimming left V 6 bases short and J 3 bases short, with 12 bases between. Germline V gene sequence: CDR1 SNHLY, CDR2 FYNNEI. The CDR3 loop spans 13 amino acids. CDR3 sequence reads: CASSRGGDYEQYF. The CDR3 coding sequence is TGTGCCAGCAGCCGGGGAGGTGACTACGAGCAGTACTTC.

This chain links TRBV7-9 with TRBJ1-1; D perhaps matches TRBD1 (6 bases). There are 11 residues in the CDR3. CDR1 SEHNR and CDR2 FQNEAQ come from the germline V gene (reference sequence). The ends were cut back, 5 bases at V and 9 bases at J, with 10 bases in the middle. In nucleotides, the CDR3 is TGTGCCAGCAGCACGACAGGTCAAGCTTTCTTT. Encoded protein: CASSTTGQAFF.

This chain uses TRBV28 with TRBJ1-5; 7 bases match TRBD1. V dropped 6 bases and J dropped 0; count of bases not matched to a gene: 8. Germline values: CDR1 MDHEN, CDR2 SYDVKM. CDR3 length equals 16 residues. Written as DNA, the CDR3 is TGTGCCAGCAGCTCAGGGGGGGGGTATAGCAATCAGCCCCAGCATTTT. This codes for CASSSGGGYSNQPQHF.

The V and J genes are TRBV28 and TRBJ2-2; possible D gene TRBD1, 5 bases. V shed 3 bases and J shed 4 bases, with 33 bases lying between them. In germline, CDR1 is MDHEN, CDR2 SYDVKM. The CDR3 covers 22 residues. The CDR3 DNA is TGTGCCAGCAGTTTGGGGCAGGCCCGCACCACCCAGATTCGGTCCGGCACCGGGGAGCTGTTTTTT. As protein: CASSLGQARTTQIRSGTGELFF.

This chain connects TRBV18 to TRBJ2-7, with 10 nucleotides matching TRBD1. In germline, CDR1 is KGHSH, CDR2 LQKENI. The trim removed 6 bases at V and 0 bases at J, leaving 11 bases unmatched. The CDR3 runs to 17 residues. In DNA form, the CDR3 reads TGTGCCAGCTCCCCCGACAGGGGGCTGGCCCTCTCCTACGAGCAGTACTTC. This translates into CASSPDRGLALSYEQYF.

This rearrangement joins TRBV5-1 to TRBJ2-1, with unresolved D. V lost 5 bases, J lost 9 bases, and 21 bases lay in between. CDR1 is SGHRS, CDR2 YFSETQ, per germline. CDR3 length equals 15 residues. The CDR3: CASSHNLGWSREQFF. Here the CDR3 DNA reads TGCGCCAGCAGTCACAACTTGGGTTGGTCTCGTGAGCAGTTCTTC.

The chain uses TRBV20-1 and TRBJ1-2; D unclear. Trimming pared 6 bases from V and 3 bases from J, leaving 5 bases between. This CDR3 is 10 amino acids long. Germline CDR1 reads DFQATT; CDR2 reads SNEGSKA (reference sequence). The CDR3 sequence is CSAEDYGYTF. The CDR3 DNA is TGCAGTGCAGAAGACTATGGCTACACCTTC.

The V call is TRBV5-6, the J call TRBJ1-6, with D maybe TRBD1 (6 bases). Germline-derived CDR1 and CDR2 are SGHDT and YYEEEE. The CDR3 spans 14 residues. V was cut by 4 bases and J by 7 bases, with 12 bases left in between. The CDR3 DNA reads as TGTGCCAGCAGCGGGGACATAGGGAATTCACCCCTCCACTTT. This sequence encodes CASSGDIGNSPLHF.

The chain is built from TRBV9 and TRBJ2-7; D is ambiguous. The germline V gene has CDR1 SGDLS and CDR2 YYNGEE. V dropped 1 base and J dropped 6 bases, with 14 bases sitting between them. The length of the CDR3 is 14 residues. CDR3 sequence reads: CASSVNPRSVEQYF. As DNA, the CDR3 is TGTGCCAGCAGCGTAAATCCGCGGTCTGTCGAGCAGTACTTC.